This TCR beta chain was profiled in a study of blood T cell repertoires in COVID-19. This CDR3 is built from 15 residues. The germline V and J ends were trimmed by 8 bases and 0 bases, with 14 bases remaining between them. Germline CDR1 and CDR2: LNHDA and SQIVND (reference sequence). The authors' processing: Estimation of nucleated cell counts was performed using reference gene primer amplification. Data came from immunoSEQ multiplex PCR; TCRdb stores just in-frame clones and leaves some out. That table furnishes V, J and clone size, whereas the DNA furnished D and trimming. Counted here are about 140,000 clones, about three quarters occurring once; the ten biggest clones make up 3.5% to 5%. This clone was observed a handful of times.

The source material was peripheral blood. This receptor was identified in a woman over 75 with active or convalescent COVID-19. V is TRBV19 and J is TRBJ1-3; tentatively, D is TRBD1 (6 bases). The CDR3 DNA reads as TGTGCCAGTCGAAAACAGGGACCCTCTGGAAACACCATATATTTT. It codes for CASRKQGPSGNTIYF.